Listed here are 29 T cell receptor beta chains from one sample, sequenced in a study of blood T cells in healthy people across ages. Then a second PCR, running roughly 7 to 11 cycles, was carried out with a sample-barcoded 5' primer and a J-beta primer mix. TCRdb analysed the 5' RACE reads with MiXCR anew, one entry per CDR3 protein. The sample contains about 1.8 million distinct CDR3 sequences, roughly 52% of which appear only once. The sequenced material came from blood. The receptor set was obtained from a woman in her forties in good health.

J is TRBJ2-1 and V is TRBV20-1; D gene unclear. This CDR3 contains 12 residues. V was clipped by 4 bases and J by 4 bases, with 8 bases between them. Germline CDR1 DFQATT, CDR2 SNEGSKA (reference sequence). CDR3 residues: CSAKVGYNEQFF. Here the CDR3 DNA reads TGCAGTGCTAAAGTAGGATACAATGAGCAGTTCTTC.

The table lists this clonotype with a few counts. V and J are TRBV4-2 and TRBJ2-3; D is uncertain. The CDR3 length is 15 residues. With 0 bases removed from V and 2 bases from J, the gap between germline ends came to 9 bases. Looked up from germline, CDR1 is LGHNA and CDR2 is YNFKEQ. The CDR3 sequence: CASSQEWIYTDTQYF. Written as DNA, the CDR3 is TGTGCCAGCAGCCAAGAATGGATTTACACAGATACGCAGTATTTT.

The table lists this clonotype with a count of one. The chain employs TRBV3-1 and TRBJ1-4; maybe TRBD1 (5 bases). CDR1 and CDR2 from the germline V gene are LGHDT and YNNKEL (reference sequence). This CDR3 is 13 amino acids long. With 0 bases removed from V and 7 bases from J, the gap between germline ends came to 6 bases. DNA for the CDR3: TGTGCCAGCAGCCAAGACAGGGTTGAAAAACTGTTTTTT. It codes for CASSQDRVEKLFF.

Here the CDR3 reads CASSLVLGGGSGIQYF. Written as DNA, the CDR3 is TGTGCCAGCAGCTTAGTTTTGGGCGGGGGATCGGGCATTCAGTACTTC. This rearrangement joins TRBV7-9 to TRBJ2-7; 7 bases match TRBD2. The DNA end is a closer match to TRBJ2-4, so the J assignment may be wrong. Germline V gene sequence: CDR1 SEHNR, CDR2 FQNEAQ (reference sequence). The length of the CDR3 is 16 residues.

This clonotype has just a few counts. J is TRBJ2-7 and V is TRBV6-5; D is perhaps TRBD1 (6 bases). CDR3 size: 13 residues. From germline, CDR1 is MNHEY and CDR2 SVGAGI. With 0 bases removed from V and 7 bases from J, the gap between germline ends came to 10 bases. CDR3 region: CASSYSGTGEQYF. The CDR3 DNA reads TGTGCCAGCAGTTACTCGGGCACAGGGGAGCAGTACTTC.

J is TRBJ2-2 and V is TRBV4-3; D not certain. The V gene's germline CDR1 is LGHNA and CDR2 YSLEER. Deletions cut 0 bases from V and 6 bases from J, with 14 bases between. This CDR3 comprises 16 residues. Written as DNA, the CDR3 is TGCGCCAGCAGCCAAGATTTGGGGAATGGATCCGGGGAGCTGTTTTTT. It yields the protein CASSQDLGNGSGELFF.

This clonotype has a single count. The gene calls are TRBV6-2 or TRBV6-3 and TRBJ1-2; D is possibly TRBD1 (5 bases). This CDR3 spans 19 amino acids. CDR1 MNHEY and CDR2 SVGEGT come from the germline V gene. V lost 5 bases to trimming and J lost 4 bases, with 29 bases between them. The CDR3 sequence is CASSHATRGTRRPSYGYTF. CDR3 in DNA: TGTGCCAGCAGTCACGCTACTCGCGGGACCCGCAGGCCTAGCTATGGCTACACCTTC.

On this clonotype itself: The junction and the germline gene differ at one end; a read error may be behind it. V and J are TRBV9 and TRBJ2-1; 8 bases are shared with TRBD2. The J call may not be correct, given that the DNA end is closer to TRBJ2-7. In germline, CDR1 is SGDLS, CDR2 YYNGEE. This CDR3 contains 18 residues. The CDR3 bases are TGTACCAGCAGCGGCCAGGGAGGCGGGGGGATCTCCTACAATGAGCAGTACTTC. Amino acid sequence: CTSSGQGGGGISYNEQYF.

V usage is TRBV28 and J usage is TRBJ1-2; tentative D call: TRBD1 (5 bases). CDR3 size: 16 residues. V was shortened by 5 bases and J by 0 bases, with 16 bases between the two germline ends. Germline V gives CDR1 MDHEN, CDR2 SYDVKM. The CDR3 loop is CASSLPSGRPNYGYTF. CDR3 nucleotides: TGTGCCAGCAGTCTCCCCTCGGGACGGCCTAACTATGGCTACACCTTC.

This chain uses TRBV7-2 with TRBJ2-7; 8 positions match TRBD2. The length of the CDR3 is 12 residues. V shed 6 bases and J 7 bases; nucleotides not matched to a gene: 5. In germline, CDR1 is SGHTA, CDR2 FQGNSA. The DNA of the CDR3 is TGTGCCAGCAGTCGAGCGGGGGAGGAGCAGTACTTC. This gives the protein CASSRAGEEQYF.

In this sample, this clonotype turned up a few times. The gene calls are TRBV27 and TRBJ2-3, with D unclear. Trimming left V 2 bases short and J 8 bases short, with 29 bases between. This CDR3 has 19 residues. Germline loops: CDR1 MNHEY, CDR2 SMNVEV (reference sequence). CDR3 loop: CASSLRPDPGYRPVGTQYF. The CDR3, as DNA: TGTGCCAGCAGTTTACGGCCCGATCCTGGTTATCGGCCGGTGGGTACGCAGTATTTT.

CDR3 residues: CASSLNALAKNIQYF. DNA for the CDR3: TGTGCCAGCTCCTTAAATGCCCTCGCCAAAAACATTCAGTACTTC. The chain uses TRBV11-1 and TRBJ2-4; D is uncertain. Germline CDR1 is SGHAT and CDR2 is FQDESV (reference sequence). The germline V and J ends were trimmed by 8 bases and 1 base, with 15 bases remaining between them. CDR3 size: 15 residues.

CDR3: CASSPPGTGSLEVYF. The CDR3 nucleotides are TGTGCCAGCTCACCACCGGGGACAGGGTCCTTAGAGGTGTACTTC. The V gene is TRBV18, the J gene TRBJ2-5; 9 nucleotides agree with TRBD1. Germline CDR1 and CDR2: KGHSH and LQKENI. The ends lost 0 bases at V and 13 bases at J; junction bases unmatched: 12. The CDR3 loop spans 15 amino acids.

The chain is built from TRBV12-3 or TRBV12-4 and TRBJ1-6; TRBD1 aligns across 9 bases. The junction had 5 bases not matched to a gene; V was cut back by 5 bases and J by 6 bases. The length of the CDR3 is 15 residues. The DNA for the CDR3 is TGTGCCAGCAGTAACAGGGGGCGATTTAATTCACCCCTCCACTTT. Translating it yields CASSNRGRFNSPLHF.

The chain joins TRBV4-2 to TRBJ2-3, with 10 bases identical to TRBD2. Losses at the gene ends were 4 bases for V and 2 bases for J; bases not matched to a gene: 9. Germline V gene data show CDR1 as LGHNA and CDR2 as YNFKEQ. The CDR3 has 17 amino acids. The CDR3 is CASSRGVSGGSTDTQYF. The CDR3 DNA follows: TGTGCCAGCAGCCGAGGAGTTAGCGGGGGGTCCACAGATACGCAGTATTTT.

The rearrangement links TRBV7-2 to TRBJ1-4; TRBD1 matches at 10 bases. CDR1 and CDR2 (germline): SGHTA, FQGNSA. The CDR3 has 17 amino acids. V lost 4 bases to trimming and J lost 0 bases; unmatched junction nucleotides: 5. CDR3 sequence: CASSSDRGRATNEKLFF. The CDR3 nucleotides read TGTGCCAGCAGCTCAGACAGGGGGCGAGCAACTAATGAAAAACTGTTTTTT.

This chain links TRBV24-1 with TRBJ2-3; D not resolved. Per germline, CDR1 KGHDR and CDR2 SFDVKD. The CDR3 sequence is 13 residues long. The V end lost 3 bases, the J end lost 4 bases, and 7 bases lay between the germline ends. In DNA form, the CDR3 reads TGTGCCACCAGTGATGCGAAGGCAGATACGCAGTATTTT. Its translation: CATSDAKADTQYF.

V usage is TRBV7-6 and J usage is TRBJ2-3; TRBD1 is a possible D gene (6 bases). V shed 2 bases and J shed 4 bases, with 10 bases lying between them. Germline values: CDR1 SGHVS, CDR2 FNYEAQ. CDR3 length: 14 residues. The chain's CDR3 is CASSLQGQSDTQYF. The DNA of the CDR3 is TGTGCCAGCAGCTTACAAGGACAGTCAGATACGCAGTATTTT.

Only a few counts were recorded for this clonotype. The chain recombines TRBV10-3 with TRBJ2-5; D gene unclear. Germline CDR1 is ENHRY and CDR2 is SYGVKD. There are 12 residues in the CDR3. Between the trimmed V and J ends, which lost 3 bases and 5 bases, there was a span of 7 bases. The DNA of the CDR3 is TGTGCCATCAGTGACGGAACGGAGACCCAGTACTTC. It is translated as CAISDGTETQYF.

Only a few counts were recorded for this clonotype. The J gene is TRBJ2-4, the V gene TRBV6-2 or TRBV6-3, with D uncertain. V lost 2 bases to trimming and J lost 0 bases, with 20 bases between them. Germline V gene data show CDR1 as MNHEY and CDR2 as SVGEGT. The CDR3 sequence is 19 residues long. CDR3 loop: CASSYGPSQRTVAKNIQYF. CDR3 bases: TGTGCCAGCAGTTACGGACCCTCACAGAGGACGGTAGCCAAAAACATTCAGTACTTC.

This chain joins TRBV15 and TRBJ2-1, with D perhaps matching TRBD1 (5 bases). V was trimmed by 5 bases and J by 3 bases, leaving 8 bases between them. The CDR3 extends over 13 amino acids. Germline V lookup: CDR1 LNHNV, CDR2 YYDKDF (reference sequence). This chain's CDR3 is CATSVDSYNEQFF. The CDR3 coding sequence is TGTGCCACCAGCGTCGACAGCTACAATGAGCAGTTCTTC.

The rearrangement links TRBV5-1 to TRBJ2-5, with 7 bases that match TRBD2. The CDR3 has 17 amino acids. Germline-derived CDR1 and CDR2 are SGHRS and YFSETQ. V shed 4 bases and J 2 bases; nucleotides not matched to a gene: 14. CDR3 coding DNA: TGCGCCAGCAGCCCCGGGGGGATTAGCGGAGCTCAAGAGACCCAGTACTTC. Its translation: CASSPGGISGAQETQYF.

This chain links TRBV4-3 with TRBJ2-1; 8 bases fit TRBD2. Unmatched junction bases numbered 8, after V lost 6 bases and J lost 4 bases. The germline gives CDR1 LGHNA, CDR2 YSLEER. The CDR3 contains 15 residues. The CDR3 reads CASSPYSGDYNEQFF. The CDR3 nucleotides are TGCGCCAGCAGTCCTTATAGCGGGGATTACAATGAGCAGTTCTTC.

The chain recombines TRBV20-1 with TRBJ2-7, with D possibly TRBD1 on 6 matching bases. V was trimmed by 5 bases and J by 1 base, leaving 15 bases between them. Germline assignment: CDR1 DFQATT and CDR2 SNEGSKA (reference sequence). There are 14 residues in the CDR3. The CDR3, as DNA: TGCAGTGCTTCAGGGGCCGCGAGGTCCTACGAGCAGTACTTC. Translating gives CSASGAARSYEQYF.

This chain uses TRBV6-6 with TRBJ2-3, with 7 bases that match TRBD1. There are 15 residues in the CDR3. V was clipped by 2 bases and J by 8 bases; unmatched bases: 10. Germline CDR1 reads MNHNY; CDR2 reads SVGAGI (reference sequence). The CDR3 is CASSYPGRQGATQYF. The CDR3 DNA reads TGTGCCAGCAGTTACCCGGGTAGACAGGGTGCTACGCAGTATTTT.

This CDR3 is CASSQDVPGTGQETQYF. The CDR3 coding sequence is TGTGCCAGCAGCCAAGATGTTCCGGGGACAGGGCAAGAGACCCAGTACTTC. The J gene is TRBJ2-5, the V gene TRBV14; TRBD1 matches at 9 bases. Germline lookup yields CDR1 SGHDN and CDR2 FVKESK. The CDR3 totals 17 residues. The V and J ends lost 0 bases and 2 bases, in that order; junction bases with no gene match: 7.

The CDR3: CASRKAGAGIYGYTF. CDR3 DNA sequence: TGTGCCAGCAGGAAGGCAGGGGCCGGGATATATGGCTACACCTTC. This chain connects TRBV11-2 to TRBJ1-2; the D gene is possibly TRBD1 (6 bases). Deletions cut 6 bases from V and 5 bases from J, with 19 bases between. CDR1 SGHAT and CDR2 FQNNGV come from the germline V gene. The CDR3 has 15 amino acids.

This clonotype was counted only a few times. J is TRBJ2-1 and V is TRBV29-1; TRBD1 agrees at 10 bases. The CDR3 totals 14 residues. V lost 6 bases and J lost 8; bases outside the gene matches: 10. Germline V gives CDR1 SQVTM, CDR2 ANQGSEA. The CDR3 nucleotides are TGCAGCGTCCGACCGGGACAGGGGCGGGATGAGCAGTTCTTC. Translating gives CSVRPGQGRDEQFF.

This clonotype was detected a few times. The rearrangement joins TRBV20-1 to TRBJ2-1, with D possibly matching TRBD1 (6 bases). CDR1 and CDR2 (germline): DFQATT, SNEGSKA (reference sequence). Trimming cost V 1 base and J 7 bases, with 17 bases left between them. The CDR3 extends over 15 amino acids. As DNA, the CDR3 is TGCAGTGCTAGAGGGAAGGACAGAGTGAAAAATGAGCAGTTCTTC. Translating it yields CSARGKDRVKNEQFF.